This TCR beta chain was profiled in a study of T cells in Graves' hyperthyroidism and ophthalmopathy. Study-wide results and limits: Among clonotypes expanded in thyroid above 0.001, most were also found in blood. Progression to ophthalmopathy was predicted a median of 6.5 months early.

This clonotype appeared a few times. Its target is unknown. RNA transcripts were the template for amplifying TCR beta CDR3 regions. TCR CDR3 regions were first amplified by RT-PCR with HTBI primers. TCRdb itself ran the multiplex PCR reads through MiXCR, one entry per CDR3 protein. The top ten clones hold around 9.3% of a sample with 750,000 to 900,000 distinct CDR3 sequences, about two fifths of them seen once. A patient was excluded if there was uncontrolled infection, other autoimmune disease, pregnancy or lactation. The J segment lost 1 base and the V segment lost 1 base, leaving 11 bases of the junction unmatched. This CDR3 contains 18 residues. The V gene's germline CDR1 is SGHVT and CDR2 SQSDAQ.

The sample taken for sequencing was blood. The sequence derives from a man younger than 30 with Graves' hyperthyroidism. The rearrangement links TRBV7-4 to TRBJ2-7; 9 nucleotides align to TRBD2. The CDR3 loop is CASSLGPISGRLSYEQYF. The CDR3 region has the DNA TGTGCCAGCAGCTTAGGCCCTATCAGCGGGAGGTTGTCCTACGAGCAGTACTTC.